This is a list of T cell receptor beta chains from one sample in a study of blood T cell repertoires in COVID-19. Generated by immunoSEQ multiplex PCR, the TCRdb table keeps only in-frame clones and is missing some. Among a few hundred thousand clones listed, 88% were seen once. Sequencing was done on a sample of PBMCs or T cells enriched from blood (not recorded which). The receptors come from a woman aged 25 to 39 who had recovered from COVID-19. Each CDR3 is given with its conserved first and last residue. The D gene is left open where the match is weak. Rows may omit the clone size; those that give it use once, few, many or a size class.

>NA|TRBV18|TRBD1|TRBJ2-2
CASSPPWTGDTGELFF
TGTGCCAGCTCACCACCGTGGACAGGGGACACCGGGGAGCTGTTTTTT
>NA|TRBV30|NA|TRBJ2-5
CAWSSQSLVRSETQYF
TGTGCCTGGAGTTCCCAATCACTAGTGAGGTCGGAGACCCAGTACTTC
>NA|TRBV28|NA|TRBJ2-1
CASQPGGSSEQFF
TGTGCCTCCCAACCGGGGGGCTCCAGTGAGCAGTTCTTC
>NA|TRBV10-2|TRBD1|TRBJ1-6
CASRDPLRQGGRSPLHF
TGCGCCAGCAGGGACCCCCTCCGACAGGGTGGCCGGTCACCCCTCCACTTT
>NA|TRBV3-1/TRBV3-2|NA|TRBJ1-5
CASSRNGLDNQPQHF
TGTGCCAGCAGCCGGAATGGACTGGACAATCAGCCCCAGCATTTT
>NA|TRBV28|TRBD2|TRBJ2-2
CASSSAPGGWGELFF
TGTGCCAGCAGTTCAGCCCCGGGAGGATGGGGGGAGCTGTTTTTT
>NA|TRBV9|NA|TRBJ2-1
CASSVWASYNEQFF
TGTGCCAGCAGCGTATGGGCGAGCTACAATGAGCAGTTCTTC
>NA|TRBV7-6|NA|TRBJ2-3
CASSLGGMDTQYF
TGTGCCAGCAGCTTAGGGGGCATGGATACGCAGTATTTT
>NA|TRBV6-6|NA|TRBJ1-3
CASTVHGSGNTIYF
TGTGCCAGCACCGTACATGGTTCTGGAAACACCATATATTTT
>once|TRBV2|TRBD1|TRBJ1-2
CASRGGTGFYGYTF
TGTGCCAGCAGGGGGGGGACAGGCTTCTATGGCTACACCTTC
>once|TRBV12-3/TRBV12-4|NA|TRBJ1-2
CASSFQGSYGYTF
TGTGCCAGCAGTTTCCAGGGTAGCTATGGCTACACCTTC
>NA|TRBV18|TRBD1|TRBJ1-5
CASSPRTGGNQPQHF
TGTGCCAGCTCACCTAGGACAGGGGGCAATCAGCCCCAGCATTTT
>NA|TRBV6-5|TRBD1|TRBJ1-2
CASSIDRVYGYTF
TGTGCCAGCAGCATAGACAGGGTCTATGGCTACACCTTC
>NA|TRBV12-3/TRBV12-4|NA|TRBJ1-1
CASSYYRETEAFF
TGTGCCAGCAGTTACTACAGGGAAACTGAAGCTTTCTTT
>NA|TRBV7-9|NA|TRBJ1-1
CASSSDGGATEAFF
TGTGCCAGCAGCTCGGACGGAGGAGCCACTGAAGCTTTCTTT
>few|TRBV7-8|TRBD1|TRBJ1-6
CASSLGTGGFLNSPLHF
TGTGCCAGCAGCTTGGGGACAGGGGGCTTTCTTAATTCACCCCTCCACTTT
>few|TRBV3-1/TRBV3-2|NA|TRBJ1-3
CASSQAGVRDTIYF
TGTGCCAGCAGCCAGGCGGGAGTTAGGGACACCATATATTTT
>NA|TRBV9|NA|TRBJ2-1
CASSVGVQGQERYNEQFF
TGTGCCAGCAGCGTAGGGGTTCAGGGTCAGGAAAGGTACAATGAGCAGTTCTTC
>NA|TRBV5-1|TRBD1|TRBJ1-2
CASSLEVTGAASGGYTF
TGCGCCAGCAGCTTGGAGGTGACAGGGGCCGCTTCGGGGGGCTACACCTTC
>NA|TRBV15|NA|TRBJ2-3
CATSPLGVRDAGTDTQYF
TGTGCCACCAGCCCCCTAGGGGTCCGGGACGCGGGAACAGATACGCAGTATTTT
>NA|TRBV2|NA|TRBJ1-1
CASSDSRHGSEPTPDSSEAFF
TGTGCCAGCAGTGATTCTCGACATGGGTCAGAACCGACCCCTGACAGCTCTGAAGCTTTCTTT
>NA|TRBV2|NA|TRBJ2-7
CASTPRDTVYEQYF
TGTGCCAGCACCCCCAGAGACACCGTCTACGAGCAGTACTTC
>NA|TRBV28|TRBD1|TRBJ1-5
CASHGTGGQPQHF
TGTGCCAGCCACGGGACAGGGGGACAGCCCCAGCATTTT
>NA|TRBV6-6|NA|TRBJ1-6
CASSIRRDNSPLHF
TGTGCCAGCAGTATACGACGGGATAATTCACCCCTCCACTTT
>NA|TRBV5-5|NA|TRBJ1-6
CASSPGPGDSPLHF
TGTGCCAGCAGCCCCGGGCCGGGGGATTCACCCCTCCACTTT
>NA|TRBV19|NA|TRBJ1-3
CASRQGSGNTIYF
TGTGCCAGTAGACAGGGATCTGGAAACACCATATATTTT
>NA|TRBV4-1|NA|TRBJ2-1
CASSPLAHNEQFF
TGCGCCAGCAGCCCCCTCGCGCACAATGAGCAGTTCTTC
>NA|TRBV7-9|TRBD1|TRBJ2-7
CASSPRSQGYYEQYF
TGTGCCAGCAGCCCCCGGTCACAGGGGTACTACGAGCAGTACTTC
>NA|TRBV28|TRBD1|TRBJ2-7
CASLQGARLYF
TGTGCCAGCCTACAGGGGGCGCGGCTGTACTTC
>once|TRBV6-1|TRBD2|TRBJ2-1
CASSDIVGGGNEQFF
TGTGCCAGCAGTGATATAGTCGGGGGGGGCAATGAGCAGTTCTTC
>NA|TRBV5-6|TRBD1|TRBJ1-3
CASSSDRELSIYF
TGTGCCAGCAGCTCCGACAGGGAACTATCAATATATTTT
>NA|TRBV6-6|NA|TRBJ1-5
CASRPPRGNQPQHF
TGTGCCAGCAGACCACCCAGGGGAAATCAGCCCCAGCATTTT
>NA|TRBV2|NA|TRBJ1-1
CASSGIGGTTEAFF
TGTGCCAGCAGTGGGATAGGGGGTACCACTGAAGCTTTCTTT
>NA|TRBV19|NA|TRBJ2-3
CASSSFAGSTDTQYF
TGTGCCAGTAGTAGTTTTGCCGGGAGCACAGATACGCAGTATTTT
>NA|TRBV10-2|NA|TRBJ2-7
CASGRDILSYEQYF
TGCGCCAGCGGCCGGGACATTCTCTCCTACGAGCAGTACTTC
>NA|TRBV15|NA|TRBJ1-2
CATSPYRDGYTF
TGTGCCACCAGCCCGTACAGGGACGGCTACACCTTC
>NA|TRBV27|NA|TRBJ2-3
CASSPYPDTQYF
TGTGCCAGCAGTCCCTACCCCGATACGCAGTATTTT
>once|TRBV24-1|NA|TRBJ1-1
CATSDSGVPEAFF
TGTGCCACCAGTGATTCGGGAGTCCCTGAAGCTTTCTTT
>NA|TRBV15|TRBD1|TRBJ1-2
CATGTGGYGYTF
TGTGCCACCGGGACAGGGGGCTATGGCTACACCTTC
>NA|TRBV11-3|TRBD1|TRBJ2-1
CASSPGQGTYNEQFF
TGTGCCAGCAGCCCAGGACAGGGGACCTACAATGAGCAGTTCTTC
>NA|TRBV28|NA|TRBJ1-5
CASSFPVGSPTITNNQPQHF
TGTGCCAGCAGTTTCCCTGTCGGAAGCCCAACAATAACTAACAATCAGCCCCAGCATTTT
>NA|TRBV7-3|TRBD2|TRBJ2-1
CASSVSGGSHNEQFF
TGTGCCAGCAGCGTTAGCGGGGGGTCACACAATGAGCAGTTCTTC
>NA|TRBV5-1|NA|TRBJ2-7
CASSLTSGPYEQYF
TGCGCCAGCAGCTTGACTAGTGGCCCCTACGAGCAGTACTTC
>NA|TRBV6-9|NA|TRBJ1-2
CASSYIRLGGDGYTF
TGTGCCAGCAGTTATATTAGACTGGGGGGGGATGGCTACACCTTC
>NA|TRBV6-5|TRBD1|TRBJ1-5
CASRQGVSLAQHF
TGTGCCAGCCGGCAGGGGGTGTCTTTGGCCCAGCATTTT
>NA|TRBV5-8|NA|TRBJ1-2
CASSWLAGTSLGGYTF
TGTGCCAGCAGCTGGCTCGCCGGGACATCCCTCGGGGGCTACACCTTC
>NA|TRBV3-1/TRBV3-2|TRBD1|TRBJ2-7
CASSPGTGCSYEQYF
TGTGCCAGCAGCCCAGGGACAGGTTGCTCCTACGAGCAGTACTTC
>NA|TRBV7-8|NA|TRBJ2-2
CASSLTGSNTGELFF
TGTGCCAGCAGCTTAACAGGGAGCAACACCGGGGAGCTGTTTTTT
>NA|TRBV30|TRBD2|TRBJ2-3
CAWSATRAYGLAELTDTQYF
TGTGCCTGGAGTGCAACTCGAGCTTATGGACTAGCGGAGTTGACAGATACGCAGTATTTT
>NA|TRBV29-1|TRBD2|TRBJ2-2
CSVRGWGAGANTGELFF
TGCAGCGTCCGTGGTTGGGGAGCGGGAGCGAACACCGGGGAGCTGTTTTTT
>NA|TRBV18|NA|TRBJ1-1
CASSPPGREGTEAFF
TGTGCCAGCTCACCACCGGGGAGGGAGGGCACTGAAGCTTTCTTT
>few|TRBV7-2|NA|TRBJ2-4
CASSLEQAGSALAKNIQYF
TGTGCCAGCAGCTTAGAACAGGCGGGGAGTGCTCTGGCCAAAAACATTCAGTACTTC
>NA|TRBV6-5|NA|TRBJ1-2
CASSPVGTYGYTF
TGTGCCAGCAGTCCTGTTGGTACATATGGCTACACCTTC
>once|TRBV4-3|TRBD2|TRBJ2-5
CASSQDGSGGETQYF
TGCGCCAGCAGCCAAGATGGTAGCGGGGGCGAGACCCAGTACTTC
>NA|TRBV29-1|TRBD2|TRBJ2-1
CSVLGGTRGYNEQFF
TGCAGCGTTCTCGGGGGGACTAGAGGGTACAATGAGCAGTTCTTC
>NA|TRBV15|NA|TRBJ1-4
CATSHGGATNEKLFF
TGTGCCACCAGCCACGGCGGGGCAACTAATGAAAAACTGTTTTTT